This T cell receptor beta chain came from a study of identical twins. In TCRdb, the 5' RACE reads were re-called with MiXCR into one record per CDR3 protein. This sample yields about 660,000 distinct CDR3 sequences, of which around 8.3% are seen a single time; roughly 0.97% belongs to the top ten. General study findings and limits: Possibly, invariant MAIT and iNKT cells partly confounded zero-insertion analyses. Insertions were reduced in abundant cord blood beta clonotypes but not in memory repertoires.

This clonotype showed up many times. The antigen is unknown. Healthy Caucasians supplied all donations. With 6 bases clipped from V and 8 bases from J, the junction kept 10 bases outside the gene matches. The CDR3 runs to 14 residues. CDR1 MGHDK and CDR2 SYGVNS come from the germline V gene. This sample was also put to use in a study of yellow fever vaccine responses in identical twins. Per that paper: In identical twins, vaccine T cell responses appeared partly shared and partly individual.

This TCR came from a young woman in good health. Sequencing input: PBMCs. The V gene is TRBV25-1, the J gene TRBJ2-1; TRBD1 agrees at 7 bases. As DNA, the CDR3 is TGTGCCAGCAGCCGACAGGGTATACTGGATGAGCAGTTCTTC. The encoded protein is CASSRQGILDEQFF.